This is a list of T cell receptor beta chains from one sample in a study of siplizumab effects on memory and regulatory T cells. This table comes from immunoSEQ multiplex PCR, and its TCRdb copy is limited to in-frame clones, with some not included. The sample includes some 65,000 clones, 80% to 90% seen only once; the top ten take 1.5% to 2%. Source material: Tregs sorted from blood. These receptors were collected from a human donor in good health. CDR3s include the opening cysteine and the closing phenylalanine or tryptophan. The D gene is left open where the match is weak. Expanded clones get a size class; other rows say once, few or many, or leave the size out.

D,V,J,size,DNA,CDR3
-,TRBV30,TRBJ2-2,-,TGTGCCTGGGCATGGGACGTCCTGAACACCGGGGAGCTGTTTTTT,CAWAWDVLNTGELFF
-,TRBV19,TRBJ2-6,few,TGTGCCACCAACCAGAAGCCCTGGAGGTCTGGGGCCAACGTCCTGACTTTC,CATNQKPWRSGANVLTF
-,TRBV10-3,TRBJ2-2,once,TGTGCCTCCTCATGGGAGGTCGGCACCGGGGAGCTGTTTTTT,CASSWEVGTGELFF
TRBD2,TRBV5-6,TRBJ2-5,-,TGTGCCAGCAGCGGGGTACAGCGGGAGGCTCAAGAGACCCAGTACTTC,CASSGVQREAQETQYF
TRBD2,TRBV5-1,TRBJ2-3,-,TGCGCCAGCACCCCAGGACTAGCGGGGTACACAGATACGCAGTATTTT,CASTPGLAGYTDTQYF
-,TRBV9,TRBJ2-3,-,TGTGCCAGCAGCCACCTGGGGAGGCCAGATACGCAGTATTTT,CASSHLGRPDTQYF
-,TRBV10-3,TRBJ1-5,-,TGTGCCATCAGCCCAAGCAATCAGCCCCAGCATTTT,CAISPSNQPQHF
-,TRBV5-1,TRBJ2-2,few,TGCGCCAGCAGCCCCAACCCCCGGGCGGCCGGGGAGCTGTTTTTT,CASSPNPRAAGELFF
-,TRBV14,TRBJ2-7,-,TGTGCCAGCAGCCAGCGGAGACAGGCCTACGAGCAGTACTTC,CASSQRRQAYEQYF
-,TRBV11-2,TRBJ2-5,few,TGTGCCAGCAGCTTAGGACTTCGGGGAGAGACCCAGTACTTC,CASSLGLRGETQYF
-,TRBV5-6,TRBJ2-7,-,TGTGCCAGCAGCCCCGGAGGCCGTTCCTACGAGCAGTACTTC,CASSPGGRSYEQYF
-,TRBV29-1,TRBJ1-1,few,TGCAGCTATAAGGGGAACACTGAAGCTTTCTTT,CSYKGNTEAFF
TRBD2,TRBV29-1,TRBJ2-1,-,TGCAGCGTTGGGGTAGCGGGAGGGCATGAGCAGTTCTTC,CSVGVAGGHEQFF
TRBD2,TRBV7-3,TRBJ2-1,-,TGTGCCAGCAGCTTATCCGGTAGCGGGGCGTACAATGAGCAGTTCTTC,CASSLSGSGAYNEQFF
-,TRBV21-1,TRBJ2-7,once,TGTGCCAGCAGCAAAGGCCAGGGGAATAGCGAGCAGTACTTC,CASSKGQGNSEQYF
-,TRBV7-9,TRBJ2-7,-,TGTGCCAGCAGCTTAGGACTCGGTTCCTACGAGCAGTACTTC,CASSLGLGSYEQYF
-,TRBV18,TRBJ1-2,-,TGTGCCAGCTCACCCTCGGGAAACTATGGCTACACCTTC,CASSPSGNYGYTF
-,TRBV5-1,TRBJ2-3,-,TGCGCCAGCAGACTGATGGGGGGCACAGATACGCAGTATTTT,CASRLMGGTDTQYF
TRBD2,TRBV11-2,TRBJ2-1,-,TGTGCCAGCAGCCCTAGCGGGAGAGCGTTGAGAAATGAGCAGTTCTTC,CASSPSGRALRNEQFF
-,TRBV30,TRBJ2-5,-,TGTGCCTGGAATAGCCAGGGGCAAGAGACCCAGTACTTC,CAWNSQGQETQYF
-,TRBV27,TRBJ2-3,-,TGTGCCAGCAGTTTATCGATTTGGGGTAGTGATACGCAGTATTTT,CASSLSIWGSDTQYF
-,TRBV5-1,TRBJ2-7,-,TGCGCCAGCAGCTTGTCCAGAGACTACGAGCAGTACTTC,CASSLSRDYEQYF
-,TRBV6-1,TRBJ2-7,-,TGTGCCAGCAGTGAAACGCAGGGCCACGAGCAGTACTTC,CASSETQGHEQYF
-,TRBV5-1,TRBJ1-2,-,TGCGCCAGCAGCTTGGTCGGTAACTATGGCTACACCTTC,CASSLVGNYGYTF
-,TRBV5-6,TRBJ1-1,-,TGTGCCAGCAGCACCTGGGACACCATGAACACTGAAGCTTTCTTT,CASSTWDTMNTEAFF
TRBD2,TRBV28,TRBJ2-7,once,TGTGCCAGCAGGCCACGCCAACTAGCGTCGAATGACGAGCAGTACTTC,CASRPRQLASNDEQYF
-,TRBV19,TRBJ2-7,-,TGTGCCAGTAGTATCTGGGGCTACGAGCAGTACTTC,CASSIWGYEQYF
-,TRBV4-3,TRBJ1-1,-,TGCGCCAGCAGCCAGGGGCAGGGATTGCGAGCTTTCTTT,CASSQGQGLRAFF
-,TRBV9,TRBJ2-3,-,TGTGCCAGCAGCGCCGCCCTTTACACAGATACGCAGTATTTT,CASSAALYTDTQYF
-,TRBV20-1,TRBJ2-5,-,TGCAGTGCCGGATACCAAGAGACCCAGTACTTC,CSAGYQETQYF
-,TRBV7-9,TRBJ1-1,-,TGTGCCAGCAGCCTGTTGAGGGGGAGCACTGAAGCTTTCTTT,CASSLLRGSTEAFF
TRBD1,TRBV6-1,TRBJ1-4,-,TGTGCCAGCAGTGGGACAGGGACGGGTAATGAAAAACTGTTTTTT,CASSGTGTGNEKLFF
TRBD2,TRBV7-2,TRBJ2-1,-,TGTGCCAGCAGCTTAGTTCCTAGCGGGAGTTTCGTGTTCTTC,CASSLVPSGSFVFF
TRBD2,TRBV5-4,TRBJ2-5,-,TGTGCCAGCAGCGGGAGCGGGAGGGGGTCCGAGACCCAGTACTTC,CASSGSGRGSETQYF
TRBD2,TRBV11-2,TRBJ2-1,-,TGTGCCAGCAGCATAGGGACTAGCGGGAGGGCCCGCAATGAGCAGTTCTTC,CASSIGTSGRARNEQFF
-,TRBV7-3,TRBJ2-1,once,TGTGCCAGCAGCCCGAGGGTAGCGGCCTACAATGAGCAGTTCTTC,CASSPRVAAYNEQFF
TRBD1,TRBV28,TRBJ1-1,-,TGTGCCAGCAGTAATATCAGGGGGCAAGGGAACACTGAAGCTTTCTTT,CASSNIRGQGNTEAFF
TRBD1,TRBV6-1,TRBJ1-1,-,TGTGCCAGCAGAACGACAGGGTACACTGAAGCTTTCTTT,CASRTTGYTEAFF
TRBD1,TRBV15,TRBJ2-1,-,TGTGCCACCAGCAAACCCGGGACAGGCTCCTACAATGAGCAGTTCTTC,CATSKPGTGSYNEQFF
TRBD1,TRBV10-2,TRBJ1-5,once,TGCGCCAGCAGACAGGGGGCGATCGGCAATCAGCCCCAGCATTTT,CASRQGAIGNQPQHF
-,TRBV6-1,TRBJ1-2,-,TGTGCCAGCAGTGACAGCCCACCCTGGTACAATGGCTACACCTTC,CASSDSPPWYNGYTF
TRBD2,TRBV28,TRBJ2-2,-,TGTGCCAGCAGGGGGACTAGCGGCGGGGAGCTGTTTTTT,CASRGTSGGELFF
-,TRBV14,TRBJ1-1,once,TGTGCCAGCAGCTTCCTAAGAAGTAACACTGAAGCTTTCTTT,CASSFLRSNTEAFF
TRBD1,TRBV19,TRBJ1-2,few,TGTGCCAGTAGTCGGACAGGGCGGTATGGCTACACCTTC,CASSRTGRYGYTF
TRBD1,TRBV4-1,TRBJ1-1,-,TGCGCCAGCAGCCAGTCGGACAGGGTTGGCACTGAAGCTTTCTTT,CASSQSDRVGTEAFF
TRBD1,TRBV27,TRBJ2-1,-,TGTGCCAGCAGTCCGACTCAGGGGGCAATAGTCCCGTTCTTC,CASSPTQGAIVPFF
TRBD1,TRBV19,TRBJ2-3,-,TGTGCCAGTAGTCCGGACAGGAGCACAGATACGCAGTATTTT,CASSPDRSTDTQYF